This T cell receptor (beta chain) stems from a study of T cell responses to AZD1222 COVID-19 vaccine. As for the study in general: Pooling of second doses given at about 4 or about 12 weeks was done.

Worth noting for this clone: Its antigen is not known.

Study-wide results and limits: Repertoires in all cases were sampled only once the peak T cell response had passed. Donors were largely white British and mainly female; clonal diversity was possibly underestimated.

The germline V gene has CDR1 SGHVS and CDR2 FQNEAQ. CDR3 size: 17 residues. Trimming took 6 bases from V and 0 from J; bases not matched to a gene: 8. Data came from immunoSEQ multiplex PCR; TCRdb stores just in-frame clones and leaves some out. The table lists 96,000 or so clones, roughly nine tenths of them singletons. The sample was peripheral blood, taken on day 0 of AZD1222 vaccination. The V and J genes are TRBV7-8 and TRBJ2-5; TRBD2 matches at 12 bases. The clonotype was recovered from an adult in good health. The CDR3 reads CASRLTGTSGYQETQYF. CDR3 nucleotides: TGTGCCAGCAGACTTACCGGGACTAGCGGGTACCAAGAGACCCAGTACTTC.